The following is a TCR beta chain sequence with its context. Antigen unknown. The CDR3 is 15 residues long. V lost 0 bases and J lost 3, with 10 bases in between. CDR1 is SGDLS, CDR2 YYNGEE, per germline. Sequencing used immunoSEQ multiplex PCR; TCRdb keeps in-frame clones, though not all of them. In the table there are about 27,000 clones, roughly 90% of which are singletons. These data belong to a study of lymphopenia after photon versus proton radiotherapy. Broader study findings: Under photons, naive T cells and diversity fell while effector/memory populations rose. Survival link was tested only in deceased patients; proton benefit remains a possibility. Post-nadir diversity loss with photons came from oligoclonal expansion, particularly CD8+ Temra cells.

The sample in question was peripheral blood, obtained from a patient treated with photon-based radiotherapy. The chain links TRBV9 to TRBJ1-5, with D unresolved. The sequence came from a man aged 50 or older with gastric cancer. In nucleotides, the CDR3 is TGTGCCAGCAGCGTAGAAGGAAGGGTCAATCAGCCCCAGCATTTT. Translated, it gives CASSVEGRVNQPQHF.